A single sample is the source of the 29 T cell receptor beta chains below, sequenced in a study of blood T cell repertoires in COVID-19. Using immunoSEQ multiplex PCR, the repertoire was profiled, and TCRdb retains in-frame clones only, with some absent. Found here are about 330,000 clones, approximately 90% of them singletons; the top ten hold about 9.4%. Sequenced: PBMCs or T cells enriched from blood (not recorded which). The source of these receptors is a woman between 18 and 30 years old who had recovered from COVID-19.

The chain carries TRBV4-1 and TRBJ2-3, with TRBD2 matching 10 bases. Trimming took 0 bases from V and 6 from J; bases not matched to a gene: 9. Germline V gives CDR1 MGHRA, CDR2 YSYEKL. This CDR3 contains 17 residues. As DNA, the CDR3 is TGCGCCAGCAGCCAAGATTCTAGCGGGGGAAAGAGGGATACGCAGTATTTT. As protein: CASSQDSSGGKRDTQYF.

The table lists this clone with a few counts. The chain links TRBV5-1 to TRBJ1-1; 9 bases align to TRBD1. V lost 3 bases to trimming and J lost 10 bases; unmatched junction nucleotides: 16. The CDR3 consists of 16 residues. Germline lookup yields CDR1 SGHRS and CDR2 YFSETQ. CDR3 residues: CASSSPPGQGQSGAFF. The CDR3 region has the DNA TGCGCCAGCAGCTCGCCCCCTGGACAGGGGCAAAGCGGAGCTTTCTTT.

The chain is built from TRBV5-1 and TRBJ1-5; 9 bases line up with TRBD1. Germline V gene lookup returns CDR1 SGHRS and CDR2 YFSETQ. The CDR3 totals 15 residues. Trimming removed 4 bases from V and 0 bases from J; junction bases left unmatched: 2. CDR3 nucleotides: TGCGCCAGCAGCCTGACAGGGGGTAGCAATCAGCCCCAGCATTTT. It is translated as CASSLTGGSNQPQHF.

The chain is built from TRBV28 and TRBJ1-2; 7 nucleotides match TRBD1. Trimming cost V 7 bases and J 8 bases; bases outside gene matches: 13. CDR3 size: 14 residues. CDR1 MDHEN and CDR2 SYDVKM come from the germline V gene. The chain's CDR3 is CASIHRGGLDGYTF. DNA for the CDR3: TGTGCCAGCATCCACAGGGGAGGATTGGACGGCTACACCTTC.

This sequence joins TRBV19 and TRBJ2-7; TRBD1 is a possible D gene (6 bases). In germline, CDR1 is LNHDA, CDR2 SQIVND (reference sequence). V lost 3 bases and J lost 6, with 12 bases in between. The CDR3 loop spans 13 amino acids. The CDR3 region is CASSISQGSEQYF. CDR3 bases: TGTGCCAGTAGTATCTCACAGGGTTCCGAGCAGTACTTC.

The chain joins TRBV30 to TRBJ2-1; 11 bases fit TRBD2. The CDR3 extends over 18 amino acids. The junction had 7 bases not matched to a gene; V was cut back by 0 bases and J by 0 bases. CDR1 GTSNPN and CDR2 SVGIG come from the germline V gene (reference sequence). The CDR3 coding sequence is TGTGCCTGGAGTGTGCTAGCGGGGGGTCTAAGCTCCTACAATGAGCAGTTCTTC. As protein: CAWSVLAGGLSSYNEQFF. Full variable domain (missing parts from reference TRBV30 and TRBJ2-1): SQTIHQWPATLVQPVGSPLSLECTVEGTSNPNLYWYRQAAGRGLQLLFYSVGIGQISSEVPQNLSASRPQDRQFILSSKKLLLSDSGFYLCAWSVLAGGLSSYNEQFFGPGTRLTVL.

This chain joins TRBV9 and TRBJ2-1; a weak D match, TRBD1 (5 bases). The germline V gene has CDR1 SGDLS and CDR2 YYNGEE. The V gene lost 4 bases and the J gene lost 5 bases, with 10 bases spanning the gap. CDR3 length: 13 amino acids. CDR3 amino acids: CASSRDRNNEQFF. The CDR3 DNA reads TGTGCCAGCAGCCGAGACAGAAACAATGAGCAGTTCTTC.

This clone came up once. The chain links TRBV13 to TRBJ2-1; maybe TRBD2 (5 bases). The CDR3 spans 13 residues. The V gene's germline CDR1 is PRHDT and CDR2 FYEKMQ (reference sequence). The germline V and J ends were trimmed by 0 bases and 13 bases, with 13 bases remaining between them. CDR3 sequence reads: CASSLGTGLPQFF. The CDR3 nucleotides read TGTGCCAGCAGCTTAGGGACCGGACTTCCCCAGTTCTTC.

This clone was detected only once. The chain employs TRBV30 and TRBJ1-3; D is unresolved. Trimming removed 4 bases at V and 0 bases at J, with 4 bases between. CDR3 size: 12 residues. Germline V CDR1 and CDR2: GTSNPN, SVGIG (reference sequence). For the CDR3, the DNA is TGTGCCTGGACAAACTCTGGAAACACCATATATTTT. Translated: CAWTNSGNTIYF.

The gene calls are TRBV7-8 and TRBJ1-5, with 7 bases identical to TRBD1. CDR1 SGHVS and CDR2 FQNEAQ come from the germline V gene. CDR3 length: 14 residues. V was clipped by 3 bases and J by 2 bases; unmatched bases: 1. CDR3: CASSFGTGNQPQHF. The CDR3 DNA sequence: TGTGCCAGCAGCTTTGGGACAGGCAATCAGCCCCAGCATTTT.

The chain combines TRBV7-2 with TRBJ2-1; 8 bases are shared with TRBD2. Germline V CDR1 and CDR2: SGHTA, FQGNSA. The V segment lost 0 bases and the J segment 7 bases; nucleotides outside the gene matches: 20. The CDR3 runs to 20 residues. CDR3 amino acids: CASSLARGNGRAQGGNEQFF. For the CDR3, the DNA is TGTGCCAGCAGCTTAGCGCGGGGTAACGGGAGGGCCCAGGGTGGGAATGAGCAGTTCTTC.

In its sample, this clone was seen once. The rearrangement joins TRBV19 to TRBJ1-6, with a possible D match to TRBD1 (5 bases). Germline values: CDR1 LNHDA, CDR2 SQIVND (reference sequence). This CDR3 region has 15 residues. With 7 bases removed from V and 6 bases from J, the gap between germline ends came to 16 bases. The CDR3 region has the DNA TGTGCCAGTACCACCCTTCGGGGGGTTAATTCACCCCTCCACTTT. Translating gives CASTTLRGVNSPLHF.

The chain has TRBV5-6 and TRBJ1-5; TRBD1 is a possible D gene (5 bases). The CDR3 is 14 residues long. The germline V gene has CDR1 SGHDT and CDR2 YYEEEE. V lost 2 bases, J lost 6 bases, and 12 bases lay in between. The CDR3 region has the DNA TGTGCCAGCAGCTTTTGGGGGGAGGTTCAGCCCCAGCATTTT. Its protein product is CASSFWGEVQPQHF.

This clone came up a few times. CDR3 bases: TGCGCCAGCAGCTCGGGACAGGGCAAAGGAAACACCATATATTTT. This sequence encodes CASSSGQGKGNTIYF. The V gene is TRBV5-1, the J gene TRBJ1-3; the match to TRBD1 covers 9 bases. V lost 3 bases and J lost 4; bases outside the gene matches: 5. The germline gives CDR1 SGHRS, CDR2 YFSETQ. The CDR3 runs 15 residues.

There are a few counts of this clone. V gene TRBV2 combines with J gene TRBJ1-4; 8 bases map to TRBD1. CDR3 size: 14 residues. Trimming removed 6 bases from V and 5 bases from J; junction bases left unmatched: 5. Germline V gene sequence: CDR1 SNHLY, CDR2 FYNNEI. The CDR3 bases are TGTGCCAGCAGCGCTAGACAGGGGAATGAAAAACTGTTTTTT. This translates into CASSARQGNEKLFF.

The rearrangement joins TRBV28 to TRBJ1-1; TRBD1 agrees at 9 bases. In germline, CDR1 is MDHEN, CDR2 SYDVKM. With 8 bases clipped from V and 1 base from J, the junction kept 8 bases outside the gene matches. This CDR3 region has 15 residues. DNA of the CDR3: TGTGCCAGCGACACAGGGGGCGCGGGGAACACTGAAGCTTTCTTT. Its translation is CASDTGGAGNTEAFF. The full variable domain, its missing parts supplied by reference TRBV28 and TRBJ1-1, is DVKVTQSSRYLVKRTGEKVFLECVQDMDHENMFWYRQDPGLGLRLIYFSYDVKMKEKGDIPEGYSVSREKKERFSLILESASTNQTSMYLCASDTGGAGNTEAFFGQGTRLTVV.

This clone was found a few times. The chain joins TRBV9 to TRBJ2-2; maybe TRBD1 (6 bases). CDR3 length equals 15 residues. Trimming removed 0 bases at V and 6 bases at J, with 12 bases between. Germline loops: CDR1 SGDLS, CDR2 YYNGEE. This CDR3 reads CASSVASGDSGELFF. The DNA of the CDR3 is TGTGCCAGCAGCGTAGCATCAGGGGATTCCGGGGAGCTGTTTTTT.

The chain couples TRBV9 to TRBJ2-1; TRBD1 matches at 10 bases. V lost 3 bases, J lost 5 bases, and 2 bases stayed unmatched. The germline V gene has CDR1 SGDLS and CDR2 YYNGEE. This CDR3 region has 14 residues. CDR3 region: CASSGDRGHNEQFF. CDR3 nucleotide sequence: TGTGCCAGCAGCGGGGACAGGGGCCACAATGAGCAGTTCTTC.

This CDR3 is CASSLGQTRSEQYF. DNA for the CDR3: TGTGCCAGCAGCTTGGGACAGACCAGAAGCGAGCAGTACTTC. This sequence joins TRBV7-6 and TRBJ2-7; 7 nucleotides align to TRBD1. The CDR3 is 14 residues long. With 3 bases clipped from V and 6 bases from J, the junction kept 8 bases outside the gene matches. The germline CDR1 and CDR2 sequences are SGHVS and FNYEAQ.

The chain combines TRBV9 with TRBJ2-5; TRBD1 is a possible D gene (6 bases). Germline values: CDR1 SGDLS, CDR2 YYNGEE. V lost 5 bases and J 4 bases, leaving 15 bases between the germline ends. This CDR3 has 14 residues. CDR3: CASSDRDNRETQYF. The CDR3, as DNA: TGTGCCAGCAGTGATCGGGACAACAGAGAGACCCAGTACTTC.

The rearrangement uses TRBV4-1 and TRBJ2-3, with TRBD2 matching over 13 bases. The CDR3 totals 15 residues. V lost 3 bases, J lost 3 bases, and 0 bases stayed unmatched. Germline V gene sequence: CDR1 MGHRA, CDR2 YSYEKL. In nucleotides, the CDR3 is TGCGCCAGCAGCCAGACTAGCGGGGGGACAGATACGCAGTATTTT. It encodes CASSQTSGGTDTQYF.

J is TRBJ1-1 and V is TRBV6-5; D perhaps matches TRBD1 (5 bases). Germline CDR1 and CDR2: MNHEY and SVGAGI. CDR3 length equals 14 residues. V was cut by 8 bases and J by 1 base, with 14 bases left in between. The CDR3 sequence is CASEAQGRNTEAFF. CDR3 sequence (DNA): TGTGCCAGCGAGGCCCAGGGTAGGAACACTGAAGCTTTCTTT.

The chain links TRBV25-1 to TRBJ2-5, with TRBD2 identical over 8 bases. The CDR3 runs to 16 residues. Germline lookup yields CDR1 MGHDK and CDR2 SYGVNS. V gave up 6 bases and J gave up 1 base; unmatched junction bases: 10. The DNA for the CDR3 is TGTGCCAGCAGCCTCGGGGGGGAGGGTATCCAAGAGACCCAGTACTTC. It specifies CASSLGGEGIQETQYF.

CDR3 sequence: CAIRTGGEAFF. The DNA for the CDR3 is TGTGCCATCAGAACAGGGGGAGAAGCTTTCTTT. The V gene is TRBV10-3, the J gene TRBJ1-1, with TRBD1 identical over 8 bases. The CDR3 is 11 amino acids. Germline V lookup: CDR1 ENHRY, CDR2 SYGVKD. The trim removed 6 bases at V and 8 bases at J, leaving 2 bases unmatched.

Only one count was recorded for this clone. The chain joins TRBV29-1 to TRBJ2-3, with 8 positions matching TRBD1. Losses at the gene ends were 6 bases for V and 3 bases for J; bases not matched to a gene: 5. CDR1 SQVTM and CDR2 ANQGSEA come from the germline V gene. This CDR3 contains 13 residues. Here the CDR3 DNA reads TGCAGCGTACAGGGGGGATGGACAGATACGCAGTATTTT. Translating it yields CSVQGGWTDTQYF.

The chain combines TRBV5-1 with TRBJ2-5, with a tentative D call TRBD2 (6 bases). Per the germline V gene, CDR1 is SGHRS and CDR2 is YFSETQ. Trimming cost V 1 base and J 3 bases, with 13 bases left between them. The CDR3 loop spans 15 amino acids. This CDR3 is CASSLSGWGEETQYF. The CDR3 DNA follows: TGCGCCAGCAGCTTGTCGGGATGGGGGGAAGAGACCCAGTACTTC.

The chain combines TRBV30 with TRBJ1-1, with TRBD1 matching 8 bases. V gave up 4 bases and J gave up 3 bases; unmatched junction bases: 7. Germline V gene lookup returns CDR1 GTSNPN and CDR2 SVGIG (reference sequence). This CDR3 region has 14 residues. The CDR3: CAWTTGQGHTEAFF. As DNA, the CDR3 is TGTGCCTGGACCACTGGACAGGGCCACACTGAAGCTTTCTTT.

The V gene is TRBV10-3, the J gene TRBJ2-2, with 9 nucleotides matching TRBD1. This CDR3 has 14 residues. V trimming: 6 bases; J trimming: 5 bases; junction bases outside the gene matches: 4. From germline, CDR1 is ENHRY and CDR2 SYGVKD. CDR3 sequence (DNA): TGTGCCATCAGGGGACAGGGAGGAACCGGGGAGCTGTTTTTT. It codes for CAIRGQGGTGELFF.

V usage is TRBV6-4 and J usage is TRBJ2-3; TRBD2 is a possible D gene (6 bases). CDR1 is MRHNA and CDR2 is SNTAGT in the germline V gene. V lost 0 bases and J lost 4, with 14 bases in between. This CDR3 is built from 16 residues. The CDR3: CASSDSRGSGSDTQYF. DNA for the CDR3: TGTGCCAGCAGTGACTCACGAGGGAGCGGGTCAGATACGCAGTATTTT.